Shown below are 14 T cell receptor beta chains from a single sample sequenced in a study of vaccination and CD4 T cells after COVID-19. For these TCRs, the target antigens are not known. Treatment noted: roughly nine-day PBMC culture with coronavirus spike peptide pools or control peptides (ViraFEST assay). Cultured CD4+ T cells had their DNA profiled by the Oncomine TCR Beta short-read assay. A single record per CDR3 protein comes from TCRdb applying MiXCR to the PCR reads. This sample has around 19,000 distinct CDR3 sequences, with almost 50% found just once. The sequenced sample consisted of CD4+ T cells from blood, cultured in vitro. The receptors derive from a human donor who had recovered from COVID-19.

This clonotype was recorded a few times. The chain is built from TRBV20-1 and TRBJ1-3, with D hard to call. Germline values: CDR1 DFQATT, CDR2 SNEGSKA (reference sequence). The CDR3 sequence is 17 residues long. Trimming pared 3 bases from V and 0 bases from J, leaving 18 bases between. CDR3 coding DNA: TGCAGTGCTAGTTTCATCGGACCGATGACCTCTGGAAACACCATATATTTT. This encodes CSASFIGPMTSGNTIYF.

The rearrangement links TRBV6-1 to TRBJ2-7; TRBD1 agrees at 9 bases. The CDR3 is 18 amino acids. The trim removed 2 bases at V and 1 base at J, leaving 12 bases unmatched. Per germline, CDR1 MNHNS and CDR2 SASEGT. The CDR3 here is CASSEYRGTGKVSYEQYF. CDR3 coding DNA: TGTGCCAGCAGTGAATATCGTGGGACAGGGAAGGTTTCCTACGAGCAGTACTTC.

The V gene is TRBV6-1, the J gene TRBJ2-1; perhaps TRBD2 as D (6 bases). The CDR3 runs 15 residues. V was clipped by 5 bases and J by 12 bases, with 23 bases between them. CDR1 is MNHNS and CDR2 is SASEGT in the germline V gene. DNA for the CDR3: TGTGCCAGCAGTCTCCGGGGGAGCCCTAAAGCTGGGCAGTTCTTC. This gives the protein CASSLRGSPKAGQFF.

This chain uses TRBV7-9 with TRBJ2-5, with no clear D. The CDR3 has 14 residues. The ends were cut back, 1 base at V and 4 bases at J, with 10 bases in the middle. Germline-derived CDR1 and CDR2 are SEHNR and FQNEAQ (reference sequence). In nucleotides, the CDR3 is TGTGCCAGCAGCTTAGTTTCTGCTCGAGAGACCCAGTACTTC. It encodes CASSLVSARETQYF.

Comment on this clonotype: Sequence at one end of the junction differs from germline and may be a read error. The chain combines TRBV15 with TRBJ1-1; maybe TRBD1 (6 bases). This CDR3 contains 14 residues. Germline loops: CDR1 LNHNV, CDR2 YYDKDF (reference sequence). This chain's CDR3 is CATSRDRRDLGGLF. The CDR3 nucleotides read TGTGCCACCAGCAGAGATCGTCGGGACCTAGGGGGTCTCTTT.

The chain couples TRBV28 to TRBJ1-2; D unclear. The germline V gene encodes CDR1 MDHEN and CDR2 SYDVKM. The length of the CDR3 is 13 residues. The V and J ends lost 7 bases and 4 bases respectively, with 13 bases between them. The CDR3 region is CASKEEGLYGYTF. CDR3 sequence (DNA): TGTGCCAGCAAGGAAGAAGGCCTCTATGGCTACACCTTC.

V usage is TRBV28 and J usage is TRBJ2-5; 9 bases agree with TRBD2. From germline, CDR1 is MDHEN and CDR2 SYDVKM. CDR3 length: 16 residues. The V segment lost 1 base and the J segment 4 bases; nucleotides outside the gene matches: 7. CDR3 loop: CASSLLGAGGRETQYF. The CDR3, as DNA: TGTGCCAGCAGTTTATTGGGGGCGGGAGGGCGAGAGACCCAGTACTTC. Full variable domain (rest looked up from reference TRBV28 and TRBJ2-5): DVKVTQSSRYLVKRTGEKVFLECVQDMDHENMFWYRQDPGLGLRLIYFSYDVKMKEKGDIPEGYSVSREKKERFSLILESASTNQTSMYLCASSLLGAGGRETQYFGPGTRLLVL.

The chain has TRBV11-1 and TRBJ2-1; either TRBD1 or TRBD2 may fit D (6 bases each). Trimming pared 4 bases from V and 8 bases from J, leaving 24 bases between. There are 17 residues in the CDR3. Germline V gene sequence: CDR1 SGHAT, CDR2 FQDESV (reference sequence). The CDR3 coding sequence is TGTGCCAGCAGCTCCCGCGGCCGGGGGCCAGGAAAGGATGAGCAGTTCTTC. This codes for CASSSRGRGPGKDEQFF.

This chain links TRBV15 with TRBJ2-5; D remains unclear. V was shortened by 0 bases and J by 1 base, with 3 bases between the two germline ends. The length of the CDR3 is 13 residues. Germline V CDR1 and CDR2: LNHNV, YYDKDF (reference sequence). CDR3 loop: CATSRDSQETQYF. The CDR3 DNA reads TGTGCCACCAGCAGAGATTCCCAAGAGACCCAGTACTTC. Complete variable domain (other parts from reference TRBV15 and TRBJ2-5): DAMVIQNPRYQVTQFGKPVTLSCSQTLNHNVMYWYQQKSSQAPKLLFHYYDKDFNNEADTPDNFQSRRPNTSFCFLDIRSPGLGDTAMYLCATSRDSQETQYFGPGTRLLVL.

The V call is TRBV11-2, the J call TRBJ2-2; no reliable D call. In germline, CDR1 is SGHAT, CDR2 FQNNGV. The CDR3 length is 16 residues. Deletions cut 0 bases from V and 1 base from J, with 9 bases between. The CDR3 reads CASSLEIGRNTGELFF. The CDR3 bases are TGTGCCAGCAGCTTAGAGATCGGCAGGAACACCGGGGAGCTGTTTTTT.

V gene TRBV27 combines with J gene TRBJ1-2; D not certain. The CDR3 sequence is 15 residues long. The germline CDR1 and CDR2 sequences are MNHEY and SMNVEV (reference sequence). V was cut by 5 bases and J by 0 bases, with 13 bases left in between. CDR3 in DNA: TGTGCCAGCAGTCCATTGGACGGAGCTAACTATGGCTACACCTTC. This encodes CASSPLDGANYGYTF.

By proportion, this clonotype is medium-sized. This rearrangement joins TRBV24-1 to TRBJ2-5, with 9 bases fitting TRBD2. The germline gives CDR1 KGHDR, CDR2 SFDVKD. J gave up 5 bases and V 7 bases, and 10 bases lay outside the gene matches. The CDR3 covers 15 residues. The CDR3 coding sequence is TGTGCCACCAGGGGGGGGCTAGCGGGACACGAGACCCAGTACTTC. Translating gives CATRGGLAGHETQYF.

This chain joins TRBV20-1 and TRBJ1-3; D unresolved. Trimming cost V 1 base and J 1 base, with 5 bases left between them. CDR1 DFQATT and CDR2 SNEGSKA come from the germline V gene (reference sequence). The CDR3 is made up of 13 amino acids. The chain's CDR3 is CSARAQSGNTIYF. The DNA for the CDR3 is TGCAGTGCTAGAGCGCAGTCTGGAAACACCATATATTTT.

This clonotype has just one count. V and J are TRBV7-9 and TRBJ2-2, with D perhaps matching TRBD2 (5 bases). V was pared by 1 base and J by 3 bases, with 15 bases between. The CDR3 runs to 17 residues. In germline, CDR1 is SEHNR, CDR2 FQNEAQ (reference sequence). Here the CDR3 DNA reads TGTGCCAGCAGCTTAGGTGGCGCCCGGCGGGACACCGGGGAGCTGTTTTTT. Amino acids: CASSLGGARRDTGELFF. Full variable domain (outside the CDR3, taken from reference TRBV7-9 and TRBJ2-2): DTGVSQNPRHKITKRGQNVTFRCDPISEHNRLYWYRQTLGQGPEFLTYFQNEAQLEKSRLLSDRFSAERPKGSFSTLEIQRTEQGDSAMYLCASSLGGARRDTGELFFGEGSRLTVL.